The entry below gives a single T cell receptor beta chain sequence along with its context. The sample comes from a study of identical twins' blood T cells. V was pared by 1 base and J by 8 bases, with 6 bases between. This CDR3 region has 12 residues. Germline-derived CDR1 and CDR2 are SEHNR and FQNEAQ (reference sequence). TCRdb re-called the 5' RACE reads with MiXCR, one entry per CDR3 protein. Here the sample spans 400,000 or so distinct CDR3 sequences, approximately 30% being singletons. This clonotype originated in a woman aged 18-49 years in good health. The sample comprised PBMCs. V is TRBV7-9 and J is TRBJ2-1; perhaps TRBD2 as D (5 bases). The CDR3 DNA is TGTGCCAGCAGCTTAGAACTAGATGAGCAGTTCTTC. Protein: CASSLELDEQFF.